This T cell receptor beta chain appears in the sequencing data of a study of Ad26.COV2.S vaccination and SARS-CoV-2 variants. Findings and caveats of the study: Similar non-spike TCR breadth was seen in vaccine and placebo recipients. Greater spike-specific TCR breadth was seen in vaccine recipients than in placebo recipients. It is possible that the TCR breadth and depth analyses underestimated the total T cell responses. Reported post-vaccination CD8+ and CD4+ T cell responses to spike showed substantial breadth.

Trimming took off 5 bases at V and 4 bases at J, with 18 bases between the two ends. CDR1 is SGHTA, CDR2 FQGNSA, per germline. The CDR3 contains 16 residues. Treatment described: 19 received Ad26.COV2.S at low or high dose, single or two shots; five or six received placebo; per-sample allocation not given. Day 63 after the first vaccine or placebo injection was the time point for sampling. The protocol was immunoSEQ multiplex PCR, while the TCRdb copy is restricted to in-frame clones and leaves out a portion. The profile shows 300,000 to 350,000 clones, about nine tenths of them singletons. Comments on this clone: The antigen remains undetermined.

The clonotype comes from a person aged 18-65 years who received the Ad26.COV2.S COVID-19 vaccine or a placebo. This material consisted of peripheral blood, taken in a trial of Ad26.COV2.S vaccine versus placebo. This chain connects TRBV7-2 to TRBJ1-5, with D unresolved. CDR3 residues: CASSALGGDGNQPQHF. DNA for the CDR3: TGTGCCAGCAGCGCCTTGGGAGGAGATGGAAATCAGCCCCAGCATTTT.